Presented here are 15 T cell receptor beta chains from one specimen sequenced in a study of T cells in localized non-small cell lung cancer. Libraries were prepared by immunoSEQ multiplex PCR; TCRdb keeps only in-frame clonotypes and omits some of them. The sample has tens of thousands of clones, roughly 85% seen once; the top ten hold 5% to 6%. The sequenced sample was peripheral blood mononuclear cells, obtained before any cancer treatment. All receptors come from a male donor older than 55 with stage II lung adenocarcinoma.

This chain links TRBV6-6 with TRBJ2-7; 9 positions match TRBD2. CDR3 length: 15 residues. Germline trimming cut 6 bases from V and 2 bases from J; bases unmatched to any gene: 8. CDR1 is MNHNY and CDR2 is SVGAGI in the germline V gene (reference sequence). The CDR3 spells CASRRGLAPAYEQYF. CDR3 nucleotide sequence: TGTGCCAGCAGGAGGGGACTAGCTCCCGCCTACGAGCAGTACTTC.

The chain couples TRBV7-3 to TRBJ2-5; no firm D call. Germline V CDR1 and CDR2: SGHTA, FQGTGA. CDR3 length equals 12 residues. The V end was cut by 3 bases, the J end by 6 bases, with 8 bases between. The CDR3 region is CASSLMEQTQYF. The DNA for the CDR3 is TGTGCCAGCAGCTTGATGGAACAGACCCAGTACTTC. The entire variable domain, with the rest obtained from reference TRBV7-3 and TRBJ2-5, is as follows: GAGVSQTPSNKVTEKGKYVELRCDPISGHTALYWYRQSLGQGPEFLIYFQGTGAADDSGLPNDRFFAVRPEGSVSTLKIQRTERGDSAVYLCASSLMEQTQYFGPGTRLLVL.

The V gene is TRBV23-1, the J gene TRBJ2-5; 14 bases match TRBD2. TRBV23-1 is given ORF status, its function remaining uncertain. V trimming: 7 bases; J trimming: 8 bases; junction bases outside the gene matches: 15. This CDR3 is 17 amino acids long. CDR3: CASILGRLAGGFITQYF. The CDR3 coding sequence is TGCGCCAGCATCCTAGGCCGACTAGCGGGGGGGTTTATAACCCAGTACTTC.

This clone showed up just once. The chain links TRBV4-1 to TRBJ2-7; no firm D call. The CDR3 covers 15 residues. Germline V gives CDR1 MGHRA, CDR2 YSYEKL. Between the trimmed V and J ends, which lost 1 base and 3 bases, there was a span of 13 bases. The CDR3 loop reads CASSQGPFGNYEQYF. The CDR3 nucleotides are TGCGCCAGCAGCCAAGGGCCGTTCGGAAACTACGAGCAGTACTTC.

The sample holds a few counts of this clone. V and J are TRBV5-1 and TRBJ1-1; perhaps TRBD1 as D (5 bases). V was trimmed by 2 bases and J by 0 bases, leaving 11 bases between them. The CDR3 totals 15 residues. Per germline, CDR1 SGHRS and CDR2 YFSETQ. The CDR3 reads CASSLGGGMNTEAFF. The CDR3 coding sequence is TGCGCCAGCAGCTTAGGTGGGGGGATGAACACTGAAGCTTTCTTT. The complete variable domain, with remaining parts taken from reference TRBV5-1 and TRBJ1-1, reads KAGVTQTPRYLIKTRGQQVTLSCSPISGHRSVSWYQQTPGQGLQFLFEYFSETQRNKGNFPGRFSGRQFSNSRSEMNVSTLELGDSALYLCASSLGGGMNTEAFFGQGTRLTVV.

This clone was observed once. The chain has TRBV5-1 and TRBJ1-4; D uncertain. The CDR3 runs 15 residues. Germline V lookup: CDR1 SGHRS, CDR2 YFSETQ. Between the trimmed V and J ends, which lost 5 bases and 0 bases, there was a span of 11 bases. The CDR3 loop reads CASRMNSATNEKLFF. CDR3 coding DNA: TGCGCCAGCAGGATGAACAGCGCAACTAATGAAAAACTGTTTTTT.

The CDR3 DNA sequence: TGTGCCAGCTCCATTCTAGGACCCACCACAGATACGCAGTATTTT. It is translated as CASSILGPTTDTQYF. The chain joins TRBV28 to TRBJ2-3, with unresolved D. V gave up 8 bases and J gave up 2 bases, with 17 bases separating them. CDR1 MDHEN and CDR2 SYDVKM come from the germline V gene. The length of the CDR3 is 15 residues.

This clone was seen a handful of times. V is TRBV28 and J is TRBJ2-1, with D perhaps matching TRBD2 (7 bases). Germline V gene data show CDR1 as MDHEN and CDR2 as SYDVKM. The CDR3 has 17 amino acids. Trimming took 7 bases from V and 0 from J, leaving 19 bases between them. The CDR3 reads CASTSSGTLSSYNEQFF. The CDR3 DNA sequence: TGTGCCAGCACCTCAAGCGGGACACTTAGCTCCTACAATGAGCAGTTCTTC.

The chain uses TRBV28 and TRBJ1-1; a weak D match, TRBD1 (5 bases). Germline CDR1 is MDHEN and CDR2 is SYDVKM. The CDR3 consists of 15 residues. Trimming shortened V by 3 bases and J by 1 base, and 12 bases separated the two germline ends. The CDR3 DNA follows: TGTGCCAGCAGTTTCCAGTTGGGGGGGAACACTGAAGCTTTCTTT. This sequence encodes CASSFQLGGNTEAFF.

The chain joins TRBV7-8 to TRBJ1-5; possibly TRBD1 for D (6 bases). This CDR3 region has 14 residues. Germline V gene lookup returns CDR1 SGHVS and CDR2 FQNEAQ. V lost 4 bases and J lost 1, with 8 bases in between. CDR3: CASSSGQSNQPQHF. As DNA, the CDR3 is TGTGCCAGCAGCTCAGGACAGAGCAATCAGCCCCAGCATTTT. Combining the CDR3 with reference TRBV7-8 and TRBJ1-5 gives the whole variable domain GAGVSQSPRYKVAKRGQDVALRCDPISGHVSLFWYQQALGQGPEFLTYFQNEAQLDKSGLPSDRFFAERPEGSVSTLKIQRTQQEDSAVYLCASSSGQSNQPQHFGDGTRLSIL.

This rearrangement joins TRBV27 to TRBJ2-6, with D tentatively TRBD2 (6 bases). CDR3 length equals 18 residues. V shed 5 bases and J shed 3 bases, with 20 bases lying between them. The V gene's germline CDR1 is MNHEY and CDR2 SMNVEV (reference sequence). The CDR3 nucleotides are TGTGCCAGCAGTCTTACATGGAGGGGTGTGAATGGGGCCAACGTCCTGACTTTC. It yields the protein CASSLTWRGVNGANVLTF.

V gene TRBV6-1 combines with J gene TRBJ2-7, with D perhaps TRBD2 (5 bases). The CDR3 sequence is 14 residues long. The V end lost 5 bases, the J end lost 4 bases, and 15 bases lay between the germline ends. Looked up from germline, CDR1 is MNHNS and CDR2 is SASEGT. The CDR3 sequence is CASSPGLSGYEQYF. The CDR3 bases are TGTGCCAGCAGTCCCGGACTTTCTGGGTACGAGCAGTACTTC.

V gene TRBV18 combines with J gene TRBJ1-2; D call uncertain. CDR1 and CDR2 from the germline V gene are KGHSH and LQKENI. The CDR3 loop spans 14 amino acids. V shed 3 bases and J shed 3 bases, with 11 bases lying between them. In DNA, the CDR3 is TGTGCCAGCTCACCTACAGCTCAGGACTATGGCTACACCTTC. Its protein is CASSPTAQDYGYTF.

The chain recombines TRBV10-2 with TRBJ2-5; 10 bases are a match to TRBD2. The V and J ends lost 3 bases and 6 bases, in that order; junction bases with no gene match: 7. This CDR3 has 15 amino acids. Germline loops: CDR1 WSHSY, CDR2 SAAADI. CDR3 nucleotide sequence: TGCGCCAGCAGTGATCAGCGGGAGGGACACCAGACCCAGTACTTC. Translating it yields CASSDQREGHQTQYF.

As DNA, the CDR3 is TGTGCCAGCAGCCCAGGACAGGGCAACTATGGCTACACCTTC. It codes for CASSPGQGNYGYTF. The rearrangement links TRBV7-8 to TRBJ1-2; 8 nucleotides agree with TRBD1. In germline, CDR1 is SGHVS, CDR2 FQNEAQ. The trim removed 5 bases at V and 2 bases at J, leaving 4 bases unmatched. This CDR3 is built from 14 residues. Complete variable domain (other parts from reference TRBV7-8 and TRBJ1-2): GAGVSQSPRYKVAKRGQDVALRCDPISGHVSLFWYQQALGQGPEFLTYFQNEAQLDKSGLPSDRFFAERPEGSVSTLKIQRTQQEDSAVYLCASSPGQGNYGYTFGSGTRLTVV.